The 7 T cell receptor beta chains below all came from one sample that was sequenced in a study of T cells and copy number aberrations in small-cell lung cancer. This table comes from immunoSEQ multiplex PCR, and its TCRdb copy is limited to in-frame clones, with some not included. The sample has fewer than 9,500 clones, 80% to 90% seen once. Source material: normal tissue next to the tumor. The receptor source for this set is a woman between 45 and 60 years old with small cell lung cancer.

This chain links TRBV5-4 with TRBJ2-7; D uncertain. The CDR3 has 12 amino acids. Germline V gives CDR1 SGHNT, CDR2 YYREEE (reference sequence). Trimming took off 0 bases at V and 5 bases at J, with 6 bases between the two ends. The CDR3 nucleotides read TGTGCCAGCAGCTTGGACGGCGACGAGCAGTACTTC. It specifies CASSLDGDEQYF.

The V gene is TRBV10-2, the J gene TRBJ2-1, with 7 nucleotides matching TRBD1. Looked up from germline, CDR1 is WSHSY and CDR2 is SAAADI. With V trimmed by 4 bases and J by 1 base, 13 bases remained unmatched. CDR3 length equals 18 residues. CDR3 sequence: CASSGSSQGGASYNEQFF. Here the CDR3 DNA reads TGCGCCAGCAGTGGATCATCCCAAGGGGGCGCGTCCTACAATGAGCAGTTCTTC.

The V gene is TRBV9, the J gene TRBJ2-7; D perhaps matches TRBD1 (5 bases). The V gene lost 7 bases and the J gene lost 3 bases, with 14 bases spanning the gap. The CDR3 sequence is 13 residues long. Looked up from germline, CDR1 is SGDLS and CDR2 is YYNGEE. In DNA, the CDR3 is TGTGCCAGCGCCTCCCCCCAGGGCTACGAGCAGTACTTC. Amino acids: CASASPQGYEQYF.

V usage is TRBV19 and J usage is TRBJ1-4, with TRBD1 matching over 11 bases. V lost 7 bases, J lost 5 bases, and 3 bases stayed unmatched. Germline lookup yields CDR1 LNHDA and CDR2 SQIVND (reference sequence). The CDR3 is 14 amino acids. The chain's CDR3 is CASTGDRGNEKLFF. CDR3 sequence (DNA): TGTGCCAGTACGGGGGACAGGGGGAATGAAAAACTGTTTTTT.

The rearrangement joins TRBV28 to TRBJ1-2, with D hard to call. The length of the CDR3 is 13 residues. The germline V gene has CDR1 MDHEN and CDR2 SYDVKM. Trimming stripped 7 bases from V and 1 base from J, with 10 bases between. The CDR3, as DNA: TGTGCCAGCACTCAACAAGATAACTATGGCTACACCTTC. Translating gives CASTQQDNYGYTF.

V gene TRBV12-5 combines with J gene TRBJ2-7, with a tentative D call TRBD2 (5 bases). Looked up from germline, CDR1 is LGHNT and CDR2 is FRNRAP. The CDR3 loop spans 13 amino acids. With 4 bases removed from V and 0 bases from J, the gap between germline ends came to 7 bases. The chain's CDR3 is CASGSEGSYEQYF. The CDR3 nucleotides are TGTGCTAGTGGTTCCGAGGGCTCCTACGAGCAGTACTTC.

CDR3 region: CASSLGTNTDTQYF. CDR3 nucleotide sequence: TGTGCCAGCAGCTTAGGGACCAACACAGATACGCAGTATTTT. V and J are TRBV7-2 and TRBJ2-3; D is uncertain. The germline V gene has CDR1 SGHTA and CDR2 FQGNSA. V lost 1 base and J 2 bases, leaving 7 bases between the germline ends. The CDR3 is made up of 14 amino acids.